The 32 T cell receptor beta chains given below trace back to one sample, sequenced in a study of blood T cell repertoires in COVID-19. TCRdb's copy holds only in-frame clones and misses some; the assay was immunoSEQ multiplex PCR. The data contain 200,000 to 250,000 clones, approximately 90% of them seen just once; the ten biggest clones take up roughly 2.6%. Source material: PBMCs or T cells enriched from blood (not recorded which). Receptor source: a woman aged 30 to 39 who had recovered from COVID-19.

The table lists this clone with a few counts. The chain joins TRBV4-3 to TRBJ2-3, with 9 bases aligning to TRBD1. Germline V gives CDR1 LGHNA, CDR2 YSLEER. The junction had 7 bases not matched to a gene; V was cut back by 6 bases and J by 3 bases. There are 15 residues in the CDR3. This chain's CDR3 is CASSLGQGPTDTQYF. The CDR3 DNA sequence: TGCGCCAGCAGTCTCGGACAGGGGCCGACAGATACGCAGTATTTT.

This chain connects TRBV7-9 to TRBJ2-7; 11 nucleotides align to TRBD2. The germline CDR1 and CDR2 sequences are SEHNR and FQNEAQ (reference sequence). CDR3 length: 15 amino acids. Trimming cost V 5 bases and J 3 bases; bases outside gene matches: 6. CDR3 sequence reads: CASSEPTSGDYEQYF. Written as DNA, the CDR3 is TGTGCCAGCAGCGAACCGACTAGCGGGGACTACGAGCAGTACTTC. The whole variable domain, remainder taken from reference TRBV7-9 and TRBJ2-7, is DTGVSQNPRHKITKRGQNVTFRCDPISEHNRLYWYRQTLGQGPEFLTYFQNEAQLEKSRLLSDRFSAERPKGSFSTLEIQRTEQGDSAMYLCASSEPTSGDYEQYFGPGTRLTVT.

The V gene is TRBV11-2, the J gene TRBJ2-3; 7 bases fit TRBD1. The CDR3 covers 14 residues. Germline V gene sequence: CDR1 SGHAT, CDR2 FQNNGV. Trimming took 6 bases from V and 2 from J; bases not matched to a gene: 5. The CDR3 bases are TGTGCCAGCAGATGGACAGGATCCACAGATACGCAGTATTTT. Protein product: CASRWTGSTDTQYF.

The chain is built from TRBV13 and TRBJ1-1; D not certain. V lost 5 bases, J lost 1 base, and 11 bases lay in between. Germline loops: CDR1 PRHDT, CDR2 FYEKMQ (reference sequence). The CDR3 runs to 14 residues. CDR3 in DNA: TGTGCCAGCAGCCTAGATTATAGGAACACTGAAGCTTTCTTT. This codes for CASSLDYRNTEAFF.

The chain carries TRBV15 and TRBJ2-2; tentatively, D is TRBD1 (6 bases). The CDR3 spans 16 residues. Germline V gives CDR1 LNHNV, CDR2 YYDKDF (reference sequence). V lost 1 base and J lost 0, with 9 bases in between. CDR3 sequence: CATSRVGTPNTGELFF. The CDR3 nucleotides read TGTGCCACCAGCAGAGTGGGGACACCGAACACCGGGGAGCTGTTTTTT.

The rearrangement links TRBV6-2 or TRBV6-3 to TRBJ2-5, with TRBD2 identical over 15 bases. CDR3 length equals 19 residues. V lost 2 bases to trimming and J lost 2 bases; unmatched junction nucleotides: 9. The germline CDR1 and CDR2 sequences are MNHEY and SVGEGT. The CDR3 DNA sequence: TGTGCCAGCAGTTACCCTTCGGGGACTAGCGGGGGGCCACAAGAGACCCAGTACTTC. Amino acid sequence: CASSYPSGTSGGPQETQYF.

The V and J genes are TRBV11-2 and TRBJ1-2; 8 bases are a match to TRBD1. CDR3 size: 18 residues. V lost 6 bases, J lost 0 bases, and 15 bases stayed unmatched. CDR1 SGHAT and CDR2 FQNNGV come from the germline V gene. Written as DNA, the CDR3 is TGTGCCAGCAGTCACAAACCGGGACAGGTTTTAGCTAACTATGGCTACACCTTC. It specifies CASSHKPGQVLANYGYTF.

The chain recombines TRBV6-5 with TRBJ2-2; maybe TRBD2 (5 bases). The CDR3 runs 15 residues. Per the germline V gene, CDR1 is MNHEY and CDR2 is SVGAGI. V was shortened by 11 bases and J by 1 base, with 17 bases between the two germline ends. The CDR3 coding sequence is TGTGCCGTACCGCGGGTCCCTCGGAACACCGGGGAGCTGTTTTTT. The encoded protein is CAVPRVPRNTGELFF.

The gene calls are TRBV27 and TRBJ1-1; TRBD1 is a possible D gene (6 bases). This CDR3 is built from 14 residues. Trimming removed 6 bases from V and 6 bases from J, with 17 bases in between. Looked up from germline, CDR1 is MNHEY and CDR2 is SMNVEV (reference sequence). CDR3 residues: CASRQGTLLPEAFF. In DNA, the CDR3 is TGTGCCAGCAGGCAGGGGACCCTTCTCCCTGAAGCTTTCTTT.

The chain couples TRBV12-3 or TRBV12-4 to TRBJ1-1; perhaps TRBD1 as D (5 bases). The CDR3 is 13 amino acids. V was trimmed by 6 bases and J by 14 bases, leaving 22 bases between them. CDR3 sequence reads: CASSSRLFAGLFF. CDR3 coding DNA: TGTGCCAGCAGCTCCCGGTTGTTTGCGGGGCTCTTCTTT.

This chain links TRBV5-4 with TRBJ2-7; the match to TRBD2 covers 7 bases. Trimming removed 5 bases from V and 4 bases from J; junction bases left unmatched: 6. This CDR3 has 13 amino acids. Germline lookup yields CDR1 SGHNT and CDR2 YYREEE (reference sequence). This CDR3 reads CASSQAGYYEQYF. CDR3 DNA sequence: TGTGCCAGCAGTCAAGCGGGGTATTACGAGCAGTACTTC.

This chain joins TRBV2 and TRBJ2-1; a weak D match, TRBD1 (6 bases). V shed 5 bases and J shed 6 bases, with 17 bases lying between them. The CDR3 sequence is 15 residues long. Per germline, CDR1 SNHLY and CDR2 FYNNEI. CDR3 nucleotides: TGTGCCAGCAGTCAAGGGGTAACAGGGATCAATGAGCAGTTCTTC. As protein: CASSQGVTGINEQFF. Drawing the rest from reference TRBV2 and TRBJ2-1, the complete variable domain is EPEVTQTPSHQVTQMGQEVILRCVPISNHLYFYWYRQILGQKVEFLVSFYNNEISEKSEIFDDQFSVERPDGSNFTLKIRSTKLEDSAMYFCASSQGVTGINEQFFGPGTRLTVL.

This chain joins TRBV10-3 and TRBJ1-1, with 8 bases lining up with TRBD1. CDR3 length equals 14 residues. V was pared by 6 bases and J by 4 bases, with 7 bases of the junction left unmatched. The germline V gene encodes CDR1 ENHRY and CDR2 SYGVKD. The CDR3 sequence is CAISSQGESTEAFF. CDR3 bases: TGTGCCATCAGCTCACAGGGGGAGAGCACTGAAGCTTTCTTT.

The J gene is TRBJ2-1, the V gene TRBV6-1; the match to TRBD2 covers 8 bases. The V segment lost 9 bases and the J segment 4 bases; nucleotides outside the gene matches: 8. The CDR3 runs to 14 residues. Germline CDR1 reads MNHNS; CDR2 reads SASEGT. This chain's CDR3 is CASKSGGVYNEQFF. The CDR3 DNA reads as TGTGCCAGTAAAAGCGGGGGAGTTTACAATGAGCAGTTCTTC.

The chain uses TRBV5-4 and TRBJ1-2, with TRBD1 matching 8 bases. This CDR3 comprises 13 residues. V lost 4 bases and J lost 6; bases outside the gene matches: 5. The germline V gene encodes CDR1 SGHNT and CDR2 YYREEE (reference sequence). CDR3 sequence: CASSTETGDGYTF. The CDR3 DNA reads TGTGCCAGCAGCACCGAGACAGGGGATGGCTACACCTTC.

The chain links TRBV19 to TRBJ1-4, with 8 nucleotides matching TRBD1. The CDR3 is 16 residues long. The germline CDR1 and CDR2 sequences are LNHDA and SQIVND (reference sequence). V lost 4 bases to trimming and J lost 4 bases; unmatched junction nucleotides: 8. CDR3 nucleotides: TGTGCCAGTAGTACCCAACCCGGACAGGGTAATGAAAAACTGTTTTTT. Translation gives CASSTQPGQGNEKLFF.

This chain uses TRBV7-2 with TRBJ2-3, with 7 positions matching TRBD1. The germline gives CDR1 SGHTA, CDR2 FQGNSA. The CDR3 length is 14 residues. Trimming at V came to 5 bases and at J to 4 bases, leaving 6 bases not matched to a gene. CDR3 region: CASSTRQGPDTQYF. CDR3 DNA sequence: TGTGCCAGCAGCACCCGACAGGGCCCAGATACGCAGTATTTT.

The V gene is TRBV7-2, the J gene TRBJ2-7; D is perhaps TRBD2 (7 bases). The CDR3 has 17 residues. The germline gives CDR1 SGHTA, CDR2 FQGNSA. Trimming took off 0 bases at V and 3 bases at J, with 18 bases between the two ends. This CDR3 is CASSLATLGGGLYEQYF. The CDR3 coding sequence is TGTGCCAGCAGCTTAGCGACCCTAGGGGGGGGCCTCTACGAGCAGTACTTC.

CDR3 protein: CASSQGDTDTQYF. Here the CDR3 DNA reads TGCGCCAGCAGTCAGGGTGACACAGATACGCAGTATTTT. V usage is TRBV5-1 and J usage is TRBJ2-3; possible D gene TRBD1, 5 bases. The length of the CDR3 is 13 residues. CDR1 SGHRS and CDR2 YFSETQ come from the germline V gene. V dropped 5 bases and J dropped 2 bases, with 9 bases sitting between them. Filled out from reference TRBV5-1 and TRBJ2-3, the complete variable domain reads KAGVTQTPRYLIKTRGQQVTLSCSPISGHRSVSWYQQTPGQGLQFLFEYFSETQRNKGNFPGRFSGRQFSNSRSEMNVSTLELGDSALYLCASSQGDTDTQYFGPGTRLTVL.

The genes are TRBV11-2 and TRBJ1-3; 7 positions agree with TRBD1. This CDR3 has 16 residues. The V gene end was trimmed by 1 base and the J gene end by 7 bases; junction bases not matched to a gene: 10. The V gene's germline CDR1 is SGHAT and CDR2 FQNNGV. The CDR3 region has the DNA TGTGCCAGCAGCTTAGGGACAGGTTTATCGGTGAACACCATATATTTT. This translates into CASSLGTGLSVNTIYF.

The chain employs TRBV5-1 and TRBJ1-2; D is unclear. Per the germline V gene, CDR1 is SGHRS and CDR2 is YFSETQ. CDR3 size: 16 residues. Trimming shortened V by 0 bases and J by 2 bases, and 14 bases separated the two germline ends. CDR3 coding DNA: TGCGCCAGCAGCTTGGATCTGGGTCGAGGGAACTATGGCTACACCTTC. The encoded protein is CASSLDLGRGNYGYTF.

V gene TRBV5-4 combines with J gene TRBJ1-2; TRBD1 agrees at 8 bases. The CDR3 is 13 amino acids. V was pared by 3 bases and J by 6 bases, with 4 bases of the junction left unmatched. Germline-derived CDR1 and CDR2 are SGHNT and YYREEE (reference sequence). The DNA for the CDR3 is TGTGCCAGCAGCTACACGACAGGGGATGGCTACACCTTC. Amino acids: CASSYTTGDGYTF.

The rearrangement uses TRBV5-1 and TRBJ2-1; D perhaps matches TRBD1 (6 bases). Per the germline V gene, CDR1 is SGHRS and CDR2 is YFSETQ. This CDR3 spans 14 amino acids. Trimming removed 8 bases from V and 2 bases from J, with 14 bases in between. CDR3 nucleotides: TGCGCCAGTCAGCTCGGACAGACCTACAATGAGCAGTTCTTC. Translated: CASQLGQTYNEQFF.

V gene TRBV6-2 or TRBV6-3 combines with J gene TRBJ2-2; tentatively, D is TRBD1 (6 bases). Per the germline V gene, CDR1 is MNHEY and CDR2 is SVGEGT. Trimming left V 4 bases short and J 10 bases short, with 10 bases between. This CDR3 has 12 residues. The CDR3 DNA reads TGTGCCAGCAGTTCCCAGGGGTTGGAGCTGTTTTTT. This gives the protein CASSSQGLELFF.

The genes are TRBV5-1 and TRBJ2-5; D not resolved. Germline V gives CDR1 SGHRS, CDR2 YFSETQ. V dropped 0 bases and J dropped 5 bases, with 11 bases sitting between them. The CDR3 is 14 amino acids. The CDR3 loop is CASSLAVRGETQYF. The CDR3 DNA follows: TGCGCCAGCAGCTTGGCTGTTAGAGGCGAGACCCAGTACTTC.

The table lists this clone with a few counts. The chain couples TRBV7-9 to TRBJ1-6; D call uncertain. Trimming left V 2 bases short and J 7 bases short, with 9 bases between. Germline CDR1 reads SEHNR; CDR2 reads FQNEAQ (reference sequence). This CDR3 region has 14 residues. The CDR3 is CASSLPGSNSPLHF. The CDR3 coding sequence is TGTGCCAGCAGCTTACCAGGATCAAATTCACCCCTCCACTTT.

V gene TRBV27 combines with J gene TRBJ1-1; D is unresolved. Germline assignment: CDR1 MNHEY and CDR2 SMNVEV (reference sequence). V shed 6 bases and J shed 2 bases, with 10 bases lying between them. This CDR3 is 13 amino acids long. The CDR3 is CASRTTLNTEAFF. The CDR3 bases are TGTGCCAGCAGAACAACCTTAAACACTGAAGCTTTCTTT.

V usage is TRBV5-4 and J usage is TRBJ2-5; 7 bases are shared with TRBD2. Germline values: CDR1 SGHNT, CDR2 YYREEE (reference sequence). Trimming cost V 3 bases and J 0 bases; bases outside gene matches: 8. The CDR3 has 16 residues. The CDR3 region is CASSSELATYQETQYF. CDR3 bases: TGTGCCAGCAGCTCCGAACTAGCGACGTACCAAGAGACCCAGTACTTC. The whole variable domain, filled in from reference TRBV5-4 and TRBJ2-5, reads ETGVTQSPTHLIKTRGQQVTLRCSSQSGHNTVSWYQQALGQGPQFIFQYYREEENGRGNFPPRFSGLQFPNYSSELNVNALELDDSALYLCASSSELATYQETQYFGPGTRLLVL.

The rearrangement uses TRBV19 and TRBJ1-4, with 7 bases aligning to TRBD1. Trimming cost V 6 bases and J 4 bases; bases outside gene matches: 8. The germline gives CDR1 LNHDA, CDR2 SQIVND (reference sequence). CDR3 length: 15 residues. The CDR3 DNA is TGTGCCAGTAGGACCCGACAGGGAGATAATGAAAAACTGTTTTTT. Amino acid sequence: CASRTRQGDNEKLFF.

This clone was seen a single time. The chain links TRBV5-1 to TRBJ1-1; D may be TRBD1 (6 bases). Between the trimmed V and J ends, which lost 0 bases and 0 bases, there was a span of 12 bases. Germline lookup yields CDR1 SGHRS and CDR2 YFSETQ. The CDR3 is 16 residues long. CDR3 sequence reads: CASSLGTVTMNTEAFF. In DNA, the CDR3 is TGCGCCAGCAGCTTGGGGACAGTAACCATGAACACTGAAGCTTTCTTT. Using reference TRBV5-1 and TRBJ1-1 for the parts outside the CDR3, the full variable domain is KAGVTQTPRYLIKTRGQQVTLSCSPISGHRSVSWYQQTPGQGLQFLFEYFSETQRNKGNFPGRFSGRQFSNSRSEMNVSTLELGDSALYLCASSLGTVTMNTEAFFGQGTRLTVV.

V is TRBV16 and J is TRBJ1-3, with 9 bases aligning to TRBD1. The V and J ends lost 3 bases and 1 base, in that order; junction bases with no gene match: 16. The CDR3 consists of 20 residues. Per germline, CDR1 KGHSY and CDR2 FQNENV. The CDR3 region is CASSQGIPGQGPLSGNTIYF. The CDR3 DNA reads as TGTGCCAGCAGCCAGGGTATTCCGGGACAGGGACCACTTTCTGGAAACACCATATATTTT.

The chain's CDR3 is CASSTRLITDTQYF. The CDR3 DNA reads TGTGCCAGCAGCACCAGACTAATCACAGATACGCAGTATTTT. The chain couples TRBV7-3 to TRBJ2-3; D possibly corresponds to TRBD2 (5 bases). The CDR3 loop spans 14 amino acids. Germline V lookup: CDR1 SGHTA, CDR2 FQGTGA. V was cut by 5 bases and J by 2 bases, with 11 bases left in between.